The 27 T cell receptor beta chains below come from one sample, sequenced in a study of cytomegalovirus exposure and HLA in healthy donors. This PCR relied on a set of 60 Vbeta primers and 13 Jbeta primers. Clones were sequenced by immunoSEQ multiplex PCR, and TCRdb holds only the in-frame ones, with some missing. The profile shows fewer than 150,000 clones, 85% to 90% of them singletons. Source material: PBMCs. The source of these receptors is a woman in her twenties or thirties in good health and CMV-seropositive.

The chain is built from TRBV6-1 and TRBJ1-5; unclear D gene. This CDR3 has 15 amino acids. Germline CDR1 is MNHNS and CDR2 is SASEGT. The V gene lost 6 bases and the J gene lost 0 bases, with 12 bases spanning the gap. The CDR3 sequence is CASSLPGYSNQPQHF. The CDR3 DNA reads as TGTGCCAGCAGCCTTCCGGGGTATAGCAATCAGCCCCAGCATTTT.

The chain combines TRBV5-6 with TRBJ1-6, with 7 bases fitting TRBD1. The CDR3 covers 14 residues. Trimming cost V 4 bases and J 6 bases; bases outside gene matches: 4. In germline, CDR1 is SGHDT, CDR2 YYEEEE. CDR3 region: CASSLGQLNSPLHF. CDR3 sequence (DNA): TGTGCCAGCAGCCTGGGACAGCTTAATTCACCCCTCCACTTT.

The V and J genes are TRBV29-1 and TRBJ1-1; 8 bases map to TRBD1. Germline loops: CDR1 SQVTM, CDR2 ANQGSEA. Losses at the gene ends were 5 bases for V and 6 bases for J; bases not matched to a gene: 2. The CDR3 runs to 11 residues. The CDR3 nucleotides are TGCAGCGTTACACAGGGGGCTGAAGCTTTCTTT. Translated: CSVTQGAEAFF.

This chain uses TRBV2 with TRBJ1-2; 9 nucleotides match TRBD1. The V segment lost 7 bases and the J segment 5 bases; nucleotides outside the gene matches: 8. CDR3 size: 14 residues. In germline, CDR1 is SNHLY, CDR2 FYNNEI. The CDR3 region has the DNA TGTGCCAGCAATCTTAGGACAGGGGATTATGGCTACACCTTC. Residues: CASNLRTGDYGYTF.

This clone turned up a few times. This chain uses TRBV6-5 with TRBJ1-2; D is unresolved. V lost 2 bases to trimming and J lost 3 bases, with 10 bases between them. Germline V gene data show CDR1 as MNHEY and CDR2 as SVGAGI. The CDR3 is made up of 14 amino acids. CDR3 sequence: CASSYAEGYYGYTF. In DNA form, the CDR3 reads TGTGCCAGCAGTTACGCTGAGGGATACTATGGCTACACCTTC.

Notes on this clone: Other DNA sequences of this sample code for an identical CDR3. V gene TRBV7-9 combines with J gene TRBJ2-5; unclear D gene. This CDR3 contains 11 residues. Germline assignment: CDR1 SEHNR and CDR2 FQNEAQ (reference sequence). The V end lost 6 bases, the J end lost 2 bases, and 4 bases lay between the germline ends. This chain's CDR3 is CASSSQETQYF. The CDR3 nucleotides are TGTGCCAGCAGTTCACAAGAGACCCAGTACTTC.

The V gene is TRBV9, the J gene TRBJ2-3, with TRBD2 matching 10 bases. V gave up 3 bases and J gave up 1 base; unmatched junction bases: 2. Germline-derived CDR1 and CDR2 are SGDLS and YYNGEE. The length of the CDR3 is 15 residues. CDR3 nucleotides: TGTGCCAGCAGCGCCGGGACTAGCGGCACAGATACGCAGTATTTT. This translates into CASSAGTSGTDTQYF.

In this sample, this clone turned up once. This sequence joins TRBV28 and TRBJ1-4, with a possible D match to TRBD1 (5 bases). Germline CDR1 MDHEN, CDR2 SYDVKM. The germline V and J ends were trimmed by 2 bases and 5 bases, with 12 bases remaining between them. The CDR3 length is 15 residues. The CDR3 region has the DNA TGTGCCAGCAGTTTAGGGGGGAGCGGGAATGAAAAACTGTTTTTT. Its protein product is CASSLGGSGNEKLFF.

CDR3 region: CASSGQGGVNTEAFF. The CDR3 DNA reads as TGTGCCAGCAGCGGACAGGGGGGGGTGAACACTGAAGCTTTCTTT. The J gene is TRBJ1-1, the V gene TRBV9; 9 positions agree with TRBD1. The germline V gene encodes CDR1 SGDLS and CDR2 YYNGEE. V gave up 3 bases and J gave up 0 bases; unmatched junction bases: 3. This CDR3 has 15 amino acids.

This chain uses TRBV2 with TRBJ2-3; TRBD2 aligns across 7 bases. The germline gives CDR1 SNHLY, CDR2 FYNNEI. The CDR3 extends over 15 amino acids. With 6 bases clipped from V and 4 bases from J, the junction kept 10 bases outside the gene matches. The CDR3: CASSERLAAADTQYF. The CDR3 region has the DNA TGTGCCAGCAGCGAAAGGCTAGCGGCTGCAGATACGCAGTATTTT.

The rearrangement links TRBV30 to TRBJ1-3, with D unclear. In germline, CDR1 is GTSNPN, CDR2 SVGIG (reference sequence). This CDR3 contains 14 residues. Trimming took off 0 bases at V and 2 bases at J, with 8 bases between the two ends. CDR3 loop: CAWSVAGTGNTIYF. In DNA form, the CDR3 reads TGTGCCTGGAGTGTGGCCGGGACTGGAAACACCATATATTTT.

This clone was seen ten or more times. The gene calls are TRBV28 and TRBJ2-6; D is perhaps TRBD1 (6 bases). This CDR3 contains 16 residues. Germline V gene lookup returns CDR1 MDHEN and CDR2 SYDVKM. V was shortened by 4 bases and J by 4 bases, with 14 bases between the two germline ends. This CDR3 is CASSSGDSAGANVLTF. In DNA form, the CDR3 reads TGTGCCAGCAGTTCAGGGGATTCGGCCGGGGCCAACGTCCTGACTTTC. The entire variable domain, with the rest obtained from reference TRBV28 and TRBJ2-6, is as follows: DVKVTQSSRYLVKRTGEKVFLECVQDMDHENMFWYRQDPGLGLRLIYFSYDVKMKEKGDIPEGYSVSREKKERFSLILESASTNQTSMYLCASSSGDSAGANVLTFGAGSRLTVL.

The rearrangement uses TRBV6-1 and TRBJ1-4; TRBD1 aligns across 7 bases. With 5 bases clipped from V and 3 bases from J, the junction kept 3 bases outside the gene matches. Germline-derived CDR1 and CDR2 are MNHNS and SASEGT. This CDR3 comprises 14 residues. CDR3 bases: TGTGCCAGCAGTAGGGACAGTTCTAATGAAAAACTGTTTTTT. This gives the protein CASSRDSSNEKLFF.

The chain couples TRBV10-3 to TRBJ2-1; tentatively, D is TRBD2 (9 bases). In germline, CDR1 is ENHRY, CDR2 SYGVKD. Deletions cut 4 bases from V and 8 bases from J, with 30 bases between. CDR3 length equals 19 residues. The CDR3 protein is CAISGGGTGPAGGSHEQFF. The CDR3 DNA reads TGTGCCATCAGTGGTGGGGGGACAGGTCCAGCGGGAGGATCCCATGAGCAGTTCTTC.

The DNA of the CDR3 is TGTGCCAGCAGTTTTTCCCCGGGACAGAACTCCTACGAGCAGTACTTC. Residues: CASSFSPGQNSYEQYF. J is TRBJ2-7 and V is TRBV28; 7 positions match TRBD1. The CDR3 sequence is 16 residues long. After removal of 3 bases from V and 0 bases from J, the junction contained 8 bases not matched to a gene. In germline, CDR1 is MDHEN, CDR2 SYDVKM.

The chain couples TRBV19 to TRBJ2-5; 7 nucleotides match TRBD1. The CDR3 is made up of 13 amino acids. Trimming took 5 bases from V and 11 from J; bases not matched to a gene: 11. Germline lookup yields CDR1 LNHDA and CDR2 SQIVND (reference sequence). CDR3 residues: CASSAGQALEQYF. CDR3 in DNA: TGTGCCAGTAGTGCCGGACAGGCCCTTGAGCAGTACTTC.

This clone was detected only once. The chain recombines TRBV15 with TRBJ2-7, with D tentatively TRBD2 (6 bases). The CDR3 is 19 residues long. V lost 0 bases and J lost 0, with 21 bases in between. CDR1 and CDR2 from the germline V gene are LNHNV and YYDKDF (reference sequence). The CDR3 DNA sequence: TGTGCCACCAGCAGAGATCGGGGGAACATTGCCTCGAGCTCCTACGAGCAGTACTTC. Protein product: CATSRDRGNIASSSYEQYF.

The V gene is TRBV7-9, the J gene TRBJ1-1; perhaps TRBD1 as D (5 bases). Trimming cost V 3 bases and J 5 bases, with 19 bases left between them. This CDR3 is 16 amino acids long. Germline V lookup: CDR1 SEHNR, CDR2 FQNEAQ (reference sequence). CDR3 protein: CASSFVNTQGNTEAFF. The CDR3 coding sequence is TGTGCCAGCAGCTTTGTTAACACTCAGGGAAATACTGAAGCTTTCTTT.

The CDR3 nucleotides read TGTGCCAGCAGCTTAACGGGTGGTGAGCAGTTCTTC. It yields the protein CASSLTGGEQFF. The V gene is TRBV5-4, the J gene TRBJ2-1; D not certain. Trimming cost V 2 bases and J 9 bases, with 9 bases left between them. Germline loops: CDR1 SGHNT, CDR2 YYREEE (reference sequence). The CDR3 extends over 12 amino acids.

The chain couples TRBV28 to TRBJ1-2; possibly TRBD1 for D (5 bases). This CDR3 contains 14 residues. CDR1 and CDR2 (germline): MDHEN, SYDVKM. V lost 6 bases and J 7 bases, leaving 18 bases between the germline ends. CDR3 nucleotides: TGTGCCAGCAGACAGGAGGGGATGAGGGTTGGCTACACCTTC. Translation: CASRQEGMRVGYTF.

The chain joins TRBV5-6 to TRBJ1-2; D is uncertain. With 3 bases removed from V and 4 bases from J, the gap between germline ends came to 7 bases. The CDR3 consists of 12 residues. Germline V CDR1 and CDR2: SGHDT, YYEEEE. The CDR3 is CASSSGVYGYTF. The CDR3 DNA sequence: TGTGCCAGCAGCTCCGGGGTCTATGGCTACACCTTC.

The CDR3 protein is CASRLTSGGLSRYNEQFF. CDR3 bases: TGTGCCAGCAGACTGACTAGCGGGGGTCTGAGTCGTTACAATGAGCAGTTCTTC. The chain employs TRBV2 and TRBJ2-1; 12 nucleotides match TRBD2. CDR3 length: 18 amino acids. With V trimmed by 6 bases and J by 4 bases, 13 bases remained unmatched. Germline V lookup: CDR1 SNHLY, CDR2 FYNNEI. Full variable domain (missing parts from reference TRBV2 and TRBJ2-1): EPEVTQTPSHQVTQMGQEVILRCVPISNHLYFYWYRQILGQKVEFLVSFYNNEISEKSEIFDDQFSVERPDGSNFTLKIRSTKLEDSAMYFCASRLTSGGLSRYNEQFFGPGTRLTVL.

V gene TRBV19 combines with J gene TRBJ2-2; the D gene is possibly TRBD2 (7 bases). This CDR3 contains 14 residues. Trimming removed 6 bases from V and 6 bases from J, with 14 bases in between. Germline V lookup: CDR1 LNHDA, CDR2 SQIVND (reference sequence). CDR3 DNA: TGTGCCAGTAGGTCGGGGGGCGGGGCCGGGGAGCTGTTTTTT. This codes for CASRSGGGAGELFF.

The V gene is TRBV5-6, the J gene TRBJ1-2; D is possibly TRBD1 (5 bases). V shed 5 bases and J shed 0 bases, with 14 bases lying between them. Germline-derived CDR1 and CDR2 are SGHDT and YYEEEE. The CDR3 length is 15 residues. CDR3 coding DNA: TGTGCCAGCAGGTCGGGACTGGCAGCTAACTATGGCTACACCTTC. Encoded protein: CASRSGLAANYGYTF.

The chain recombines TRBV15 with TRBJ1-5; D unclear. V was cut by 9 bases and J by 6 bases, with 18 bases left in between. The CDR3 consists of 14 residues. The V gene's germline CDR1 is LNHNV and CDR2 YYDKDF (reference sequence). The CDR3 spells CATSREVGVQPQHF. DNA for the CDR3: TGTGCCACTTCTAGGGAGGTAGGAGTTCAGCCCCAGCATTTT.

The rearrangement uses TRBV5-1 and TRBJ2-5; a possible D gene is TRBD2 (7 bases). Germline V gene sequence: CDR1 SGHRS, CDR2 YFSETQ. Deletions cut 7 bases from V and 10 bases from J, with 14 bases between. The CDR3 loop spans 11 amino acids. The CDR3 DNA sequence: TGCGCCAGCGAAGCCGGGGGGCACCAGTACTTC. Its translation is CASEAGGHQYF.

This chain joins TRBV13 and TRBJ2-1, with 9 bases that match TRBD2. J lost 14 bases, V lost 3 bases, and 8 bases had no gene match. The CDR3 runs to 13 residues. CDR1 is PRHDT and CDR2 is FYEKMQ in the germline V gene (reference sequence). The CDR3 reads CASSFSRGGAKFF. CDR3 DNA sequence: TGTGCCAGCAGCTTCTCTCGCGGGGGGGCTAAGTTCTTC.